The 16 T cell receptor beta chains presented below share a single source sample, sequenced in a study of a mutant IDH1 vaccine in newly diagnosed glioma. These receptors have no identified antigens. The table came from immunoSEQ multiplex PCR; TCRdb's copy has only in-frame clones and leaves some out. This sample has tens of thousands of clones, with about 76% found just once. Regarding time point: week 35, safety follow-up. Each dose of the vaccine consisted of 300 ug of mutant IDH1 20-mer peptide, with topical imiquimod. This specimen consisted of PBMCs, obtained from a glioma patient whose treatment included an IDH1 peptide vaccine. The receptors here all came from a man aged 50-60 years with glioma.

This clone has only a few counts. The chain uses TRBV29-1 and TRBJ1-2; no definite D call. Per germline, CDR1 SQVTM and CDR2 ANQGSEA. The CDR3 consists of 11 residues. The germline V and J ends were trimmed by 6 bases and 8 bases, with 13 bases remaining between them. The CDR3 is CSVPTGIGYTF. The CDR3 nucleotides are TGCAGCGTCCCGACGGGTATCGGCTACACCTTC.

The chain employs TRBV2 and TRBJ2-7; tentative D call: TRBD1 (6 bases). The CDR3 runs to 12 residues. Germline-derived CDR1 and CDR2 are SNHLY and FYNNEI. The V end was cut by 6 bases, the J end by 3 bases, with 9 bases between. The CDR3 DNA reads as TGTGCCAGCAGCACAGGGAACTACGAGCAGTACTTC. Its translation is CASSTGNYEQYF.

Regarding this clone: A junction boundary mismatches the germline segment, possibly from a read error. The chain links TRBV6-6 to TRBJ2-2; TRBD1 matches at 7 bases. Germline CDR1 MNHNY, CDR2 SVGAGI (reference sequence). The CDR3 is 14 residues long. CDR3 sequence reads: CASTYNRGFGELFF. DNA for the CDR3: TGTGCCAGCACTTACAACAGGGGTTTCGGGGAGCTGTTTTTT.

This clone appeared a few times. The chain recombines TRBV5-1 with TRBJ1-6, with D possibly matching TRBD1 (5 bases). Trimming shortened V by 4 bases and J by 1 base, and 18 bases separated the two germline ends. The CDR3 sequence is 18 residues long. CDR1 is SGHRS and CDR2 is YFSETQ in the germline V gene. The CDR3, as DNA: TGCGCCAGCAGCCCCGGGACCTTCTTGACGTCCTATAATTCACCCCTCCACTTT. Translating gives CASSPGTFLTSYNSPLHF.

The chain uses TRBV19 and TRBJ2-7; a possible D gene is TRBD2 (5 bases). The CDR3 runs 14 residues. V was trimmed by 5 bases and J by 5 bases, leaving 16 bases between them. CDR1 is LNHDA, CDR2 SQIVND, per germline (reference sequence). The CDR3 DNA follows: TGTGCCAGTAGTCCCCCGGGGATTAGGAACGAGCAGTACTTC. Translated: CASSPPGIRNEQYF.

The J gene is TRBJ1-1, the V gene TRBV5-4; the D gene is possibly TRBD1 (5 bases). The length of the CDR3 is 14 residues. The germline gives CDR1 SGHNT, CDR2 YYREEE (reference sequence). V lost 0 bases and J 0 bases, leaving 6 bases between the germline ends. The CDR3 loop reads CASSLGDLNTEAFF. The CDR3 region has the DNA TGTGCCAGCAGCTTGGGGGACCTGAACACTGAAGCTTTCTTT.

The CDR3 DNA follows: TGTGCCAGCAGTTCCAGAAGGACTGAAGCTTTCTTT. It specifies CASSSRRTEAFF. This chain connects TRBV5-5 to TRBJ1-1; no definite D call. CDR1 and CDR2 from the germline V gene are SGHKS and YYEKEE (reference sequence). Trimming stripped 5 bases from V and 5 bases from J, with 10 bases between. CDR3 length: 12 residues.

This sequence joins TRBV27 and TRBJ1-3; D gene unclear. Per germline, CDR1 MNHEY and CDR2 SMNVEV (reference sequence). The V gene lost 8 bases and the J gene lost 2 bases, with 10 bases spanning the gap. This CDR3 has 13 amino acids. The CDR3 region is CASADTTGNTIYF. In DNA form, the CDR3 reads TGTGCCAGCGCAGACACAACTGGAAACACCATATATTTT.

The J gene is TRBJ1-2, the V gene TRBV28, with no clear D. CDR1 and CDR2 (germline): MDHEN, SYDVKM. The CDR3 covers 14 residues. Trimming shortened V by 4 bases and J by 4 bases, and 13 bases separated the two germline ends. The CDR3 spells CASSSGVTAYGYTF. CDR3 sequence (DNA): TGTGCCAGCAGTTCTGGGGTGACCGCCTATGGCTACACCTTC.

V is TRBV6-1 and J is TRBJ1-5; D is ambiguous. Germline V CDR1 and CDR2: MNHNS, SASEGT. Trimming stripped 0 bases from V and 11 bases from J, with 8 bases between. The CDR3 loop spans 12 amino acids. CDR3 nucleotide sequence: TGTGCCAGCAGTGAAGCCCCCCAGACCCAGCATTTT. Encoded protein: CASSEAPQTQHF.

The chain combines TRBV29-1 with TRBJ1-4; D unresolved. Germline V gene lookup returns CDR1 SQVTM and CDR2 ANQGSEA. V lost 7 bases and J lost 1, with 10 bases in between. The CDR3 has 13 residues. In DNA form, the CDR3 reads TGCAGCGCTAGAGGGAGAACTAATGAAAAACTGTTTTTT. Translation gives CSARGRTNEKLFF.

This rearrangement joins TRBV5-6 to TRBJ1-1; D perhaps matches TRBD1 (5 bases). The CDR3 sequence is 12 residues long. V was cut by 7 bases and J by 4 bases, with 11 bases left in between. Germline V lookup: CDR1 SGHDT, CDR2 YYEEEE. The CDR3 here is CASSWGTTEAFF. The CDR3 region has the DNA TGTGCCAGCTCGTGGGGGACCACTGAAGCTTTCTTT.

This chain links TRBV7-2 with TRBJ1-1; no clear D gene. Germline values: CDR1 SGHTA, CDR2 FQGNSA. This CDR3 spans 12 amino acids. Trimming shortened V by 5 bases and J by 6 bases, and 10 bases separated the two germline ends. CDR3 nucleotides: TGTGCCAGCAGCCCAGGACCGCCTGAAGCTTTCTTT. Translating it yields CASSPGPPEAFF.

This chain connects TRBV4-1 to TRBJ2-7, with 9 bases fitting TRBD1. This CDR3 comprises 15 residues. V lost 4 bases, J lost 6 bases, and 10 bases stayed unmatched. Germline CDR1 and CDR2: MGHRA and YSYEKL. CDR3 residues: CASSLLFVQGAEQYF. CDR3 coding DNA: TGCGCCAGCAGCCTGCTCTTTGTACAGGGGGCCGAGCAGTACTTC.

This clone was counted between two and nine times. This CDR3 reads CAVRGDRGENTIYF. The CDR3 DNA reads TGTGCCGTCCGGGGTGACAGGGGTGAAAACACCATATATTTT. V is TRBV10-3 and J is TRBJ1-3, with TRBD1 matching over 8 bases. V shed 11 bases and J 6 bases; nucleotides not matched to a gene: 12. Germline V gives CDR1 ENHRY, CDR2 SYGVKD. This CDR3 comprises 14 residues.

The sample holds one count of this clone. V gene TRBV29-1 combines with J gene TRBJ2-5, with D possibly TRBD1 on 5 matching bases. With 5 bases removed from V and 5 bases from J, the gap between germline ends came to 15 bases. The CDR3 length is 13 residues. The V gene's germline CDR1 is SQVTM and CDR2 ANQGSEA. Here the CDR3 reads CSVRKGAGETQYF. The CDR3 coding sequence is TGCAGCGTTCGTAAAGGGGCCGGGGAGACCCAGTACTTC.